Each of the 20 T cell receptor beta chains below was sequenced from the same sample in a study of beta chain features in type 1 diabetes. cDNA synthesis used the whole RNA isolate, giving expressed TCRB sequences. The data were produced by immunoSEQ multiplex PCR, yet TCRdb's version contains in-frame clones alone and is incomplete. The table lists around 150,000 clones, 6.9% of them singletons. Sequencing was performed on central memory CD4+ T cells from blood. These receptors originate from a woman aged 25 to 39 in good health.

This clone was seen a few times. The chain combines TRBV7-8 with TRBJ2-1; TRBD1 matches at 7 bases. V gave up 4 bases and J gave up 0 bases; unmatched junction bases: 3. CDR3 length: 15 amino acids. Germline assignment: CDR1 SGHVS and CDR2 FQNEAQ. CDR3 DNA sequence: TGTGCCAGCAGCTCGACAGGGTTCTCCTACAATGAGCAGTTCTTC. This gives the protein CASSSTGFSYNEQFF. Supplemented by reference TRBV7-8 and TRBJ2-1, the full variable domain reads GAGVSQSPRYKVAKRGQDVALRCDPISGHVSLFWYQQALGQGPEFLTYFQNEAQLDKSGLPSDRFFAERPEGSVSTLKIQRTQQEDSAVYLCASSSTGFSYNEQFFGPGTRLTVL.

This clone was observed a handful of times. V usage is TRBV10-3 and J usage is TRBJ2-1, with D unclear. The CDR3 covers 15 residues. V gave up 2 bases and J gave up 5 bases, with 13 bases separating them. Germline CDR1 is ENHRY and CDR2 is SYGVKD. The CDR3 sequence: CAISERSDMNNEQFF. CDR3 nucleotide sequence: TGTGCCATCAGTGAGAGGTCCGACATGAACAATGAGCAGTTCTTC.

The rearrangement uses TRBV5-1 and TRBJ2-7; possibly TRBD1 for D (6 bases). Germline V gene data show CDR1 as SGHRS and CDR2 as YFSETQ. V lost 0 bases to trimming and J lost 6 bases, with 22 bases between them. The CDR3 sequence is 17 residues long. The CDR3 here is CASSLGISTGYLREQYF. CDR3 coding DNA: TGCGCCAGCAGCTTGGGGATCTCGACAGGATACCTACGCGAGCAGTACTTC.

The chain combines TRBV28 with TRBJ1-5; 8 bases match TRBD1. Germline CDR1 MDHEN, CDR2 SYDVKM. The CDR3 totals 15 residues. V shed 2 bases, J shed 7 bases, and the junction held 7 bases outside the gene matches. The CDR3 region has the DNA TGTGCCAGCAGTTTACCGCGACAGGGGACCCAGCCCCAGCATTTT. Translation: CASSLPRQGTQPQHF.

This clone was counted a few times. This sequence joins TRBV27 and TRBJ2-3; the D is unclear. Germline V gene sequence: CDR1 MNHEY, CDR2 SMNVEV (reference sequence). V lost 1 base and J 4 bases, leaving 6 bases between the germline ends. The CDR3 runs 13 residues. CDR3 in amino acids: CASSLFNSDTQYF. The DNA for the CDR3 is TGTGCCAGCAGTTTATTCAACTCAGATACGCAGTATTTT.

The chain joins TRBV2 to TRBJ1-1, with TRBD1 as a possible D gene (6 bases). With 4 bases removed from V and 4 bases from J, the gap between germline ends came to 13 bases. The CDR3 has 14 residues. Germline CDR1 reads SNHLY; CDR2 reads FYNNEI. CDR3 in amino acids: CASSGEGGGTEAFF. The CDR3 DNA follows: TGTGCCAGCAGTGGGGAAGGGGGGGGCACTGAAGCTTTCTTT.

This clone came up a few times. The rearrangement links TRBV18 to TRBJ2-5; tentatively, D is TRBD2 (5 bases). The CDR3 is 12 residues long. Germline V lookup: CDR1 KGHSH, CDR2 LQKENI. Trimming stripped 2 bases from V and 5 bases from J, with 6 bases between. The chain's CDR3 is CASSPGGETQYF. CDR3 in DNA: TGTGCCAGCTCACCAGGCGGGGAGACCCAGTACTTC.

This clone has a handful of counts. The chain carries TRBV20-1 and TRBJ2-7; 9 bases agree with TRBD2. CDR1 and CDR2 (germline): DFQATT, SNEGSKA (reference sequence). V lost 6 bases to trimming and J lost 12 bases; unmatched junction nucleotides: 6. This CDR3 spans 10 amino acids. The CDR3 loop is CSAEKREAYF. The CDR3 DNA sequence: TGCAGTGCGGAGAAGCGGGAGGCGTACTTC.

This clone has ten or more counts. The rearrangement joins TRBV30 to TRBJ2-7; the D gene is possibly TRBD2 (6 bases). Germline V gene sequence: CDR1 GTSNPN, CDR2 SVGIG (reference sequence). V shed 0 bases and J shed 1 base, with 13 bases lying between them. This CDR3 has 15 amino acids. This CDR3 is CAWSVQPSESYEQYF. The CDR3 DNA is TGTGCCTGGAGTGTACAGCCTAGCGAATCCTACGAGCAGTACTTC.

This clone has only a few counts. The CDR3 loop is CASSKGGTGETQYF. The DNA for the CDR3 is TGTGCCAGCTCCAAAGGAGGGACCGGAGAGACCCAGTACTTC. The chain is built from TRBV28 and TRBJ2-5; the D gene is possibly TRBD2 (6 bases). The ends were cut back, 8 bases at V and 4 bases at J, with 17 bases in the middle. CDR1 is MDHEN, CDR2 SYDVKM, per germline. The CDR3 sequence is 14 residues long.

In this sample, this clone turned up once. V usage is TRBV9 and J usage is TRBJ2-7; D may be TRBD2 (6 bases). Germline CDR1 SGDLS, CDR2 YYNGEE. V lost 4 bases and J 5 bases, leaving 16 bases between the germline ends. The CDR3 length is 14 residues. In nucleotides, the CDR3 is TGTGCCAGCAGCTTTAGTCCGGGGGAGGACGAGCAGTACTTC. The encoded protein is CASSFSPGEDEQYF.

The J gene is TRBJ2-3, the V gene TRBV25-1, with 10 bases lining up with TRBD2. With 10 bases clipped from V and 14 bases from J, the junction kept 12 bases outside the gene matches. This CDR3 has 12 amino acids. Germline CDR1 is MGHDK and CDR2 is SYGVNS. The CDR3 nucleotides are TGTGCCACCAGGGAAACTAGCGGGACGGGGTATTTT. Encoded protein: CATRETSGTGYF.

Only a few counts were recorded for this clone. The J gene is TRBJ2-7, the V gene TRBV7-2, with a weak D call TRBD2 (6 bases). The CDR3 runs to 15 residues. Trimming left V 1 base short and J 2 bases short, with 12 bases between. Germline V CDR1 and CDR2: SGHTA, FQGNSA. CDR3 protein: CASSLGGIRTYEQYF. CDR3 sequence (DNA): TGTGCCAGCAGCTTAGGCGGGATACGAACCTACGAGCAGTACTTC.

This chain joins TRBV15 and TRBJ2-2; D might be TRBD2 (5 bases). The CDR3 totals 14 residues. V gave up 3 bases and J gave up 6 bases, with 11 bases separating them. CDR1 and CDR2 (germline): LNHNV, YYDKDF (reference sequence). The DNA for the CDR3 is TGTGCCACCAGCAGCCCCCGGGGATCCGGGGAGCTGTTTTTT. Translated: CATSSPRGSGELFF.

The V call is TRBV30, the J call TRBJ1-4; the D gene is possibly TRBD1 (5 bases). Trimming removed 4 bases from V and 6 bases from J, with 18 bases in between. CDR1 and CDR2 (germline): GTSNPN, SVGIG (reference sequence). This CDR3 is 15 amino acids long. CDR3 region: CAWTSGEGAHEKLFF. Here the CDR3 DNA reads TGTGCCTGGACCTCGGGGGAAGGGGCCCATGAAAAACTGTTTTTT.

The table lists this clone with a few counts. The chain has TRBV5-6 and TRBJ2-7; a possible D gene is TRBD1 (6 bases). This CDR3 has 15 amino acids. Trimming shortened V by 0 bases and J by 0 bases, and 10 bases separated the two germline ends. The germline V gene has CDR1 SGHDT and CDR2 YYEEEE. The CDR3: CASSLVGQSSYEQYF. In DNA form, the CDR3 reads TGTGCCAGCAGCTTGGTAGGACAGAGCTCCTACGAGCAGTACTTC.

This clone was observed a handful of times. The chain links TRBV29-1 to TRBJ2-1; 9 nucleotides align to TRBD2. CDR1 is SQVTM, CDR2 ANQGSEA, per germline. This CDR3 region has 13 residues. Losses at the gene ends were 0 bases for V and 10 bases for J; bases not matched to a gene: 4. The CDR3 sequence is CSVEEIAGGEQFF. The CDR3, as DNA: TGCAGCGTTGAAGAAATTGCGGGAGGGGAGCAGTTCTTC.

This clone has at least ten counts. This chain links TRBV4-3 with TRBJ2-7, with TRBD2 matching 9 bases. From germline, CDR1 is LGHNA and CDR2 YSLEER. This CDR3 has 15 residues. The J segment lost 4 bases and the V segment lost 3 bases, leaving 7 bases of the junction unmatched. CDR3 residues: CASSQVAGVGYEQYF. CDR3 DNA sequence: TGCGCCAGCAGCCAGGTAGCGGGGGTGGGGTACGAGCAGTACTTC.

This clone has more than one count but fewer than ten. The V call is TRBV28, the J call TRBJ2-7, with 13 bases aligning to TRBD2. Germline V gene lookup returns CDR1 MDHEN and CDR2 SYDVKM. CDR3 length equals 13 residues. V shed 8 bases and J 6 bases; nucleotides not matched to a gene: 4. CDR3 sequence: CASFGLAGVEQYF. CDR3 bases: TGTGCCAGCTTTGGACTAGCGGGAGTCGAGCAGTACTTC.

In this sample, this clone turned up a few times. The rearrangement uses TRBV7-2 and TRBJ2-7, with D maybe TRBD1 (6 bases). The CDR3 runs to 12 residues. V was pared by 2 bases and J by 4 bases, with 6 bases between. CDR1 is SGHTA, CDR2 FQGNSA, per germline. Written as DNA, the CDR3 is TGTGCCAGCAGCTTACAGGGGTACGAGCAGTACTTC. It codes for CASSLQGYEQYF.